This entry describes one T cell receptor beta chain. The antigen it recognizes is unknown. Qualities for individual bases were not recorded, and no much larger clone is one base off. These data originate in a study of neoadjuvant anti-PD-1 for oral cavity cancer (dated by TCRdb to 2020 to 2023). About the full investigation: Before curative-intent surgical resection, most patients were given three to four biweekly doses of nivolumab at 3 mg/kg. The parent correlative cohort included some 13 patients, with an approximately 35% response rate. Responders were defined as patients with complete response, partial response or stable disease by RECIST 1.1; non-responders were defined as patients with progression. Patients without progression received a fourth nivolumab dose around day 43 and underwent definitive surgical resection on days 50-56.

Study-wide findings and limitations: TCR analyses included only three patients per response group, and the authors called for larger cohorts for validation. Higher pretreatment blood TCRbeta clonality and lower post-treatment tumor TCRbeta clonality were correlated with higher pretreatment blood Treg/Th17 ratios. After neoadjuvant nivolumab, non-responders showed significantly higher T cell clonality (Gini index) in PBMCs than responders did.

V and J are truncated by 0 bases and 5 bases respectively, leaving an intervening sequence of 17 bases. The CDR3 sequence holds 17 residues, the cysteine and phenylalanine included. Of the read, only the CDR3 DNA is kept; its 51 bases are in frame from base 1. CDR1 and CDR2 (SGHVS, FQNEAQ) derive from the germline V gene. Reading the label with the study, this specimen's time point is: after neoadjuvant nivolumab, at surgical resection. The patients had newly diagnosed stage II-IVA oral cavity squamous cell carcinoma and had not received any prior systemic or radiation treatment. The cohort was composed of patients with HPV-negative, locally advanced oral cavity squamous cell carcinoma. No culture maintenance or expansion was done, as the peripheral blood mononuclear cells went straight to analysis. The samples were obtained from a longitudinal correlative study of a single-arm phase II trial testing neoadjuvant nivolumab in oral cavity squamous cell carcinoma. Genomic DNA-based TCRbeta sequencing was performed on subject-matched pre- and post-treatment PBMCs and tumors from three responders and three non-responders. Peripheral blood mononuclear cells were collected before nivolumab treatment and were collected again after treatment, at the time of surgery. The Maxwell RSC DNA from Cells kit was used to isolate genomic DNA from PBMCs.

For deep sequencing, each PBMC sample was run in six replicates, with libraries mostly built from roughly 460 ng of input genomic DNA. Following the manufacturer's instructions, the team built TCRbeta libraries using the immunoSEQ hsTCRbeta kit. The completed libraries were mixed into a single pool at 3 nM, then sequenced with an Illumina NovaSeq 6000 S4 flow cell. Processing in the source paper ran as follows. Raw data preprocessing and quality control were performed with the immunoSEQ Analyzer. The analysis was limited to productive rearrangements, and each clonotype was defined by a unique CDR3 amino acid sequence. Repertoire clonality was estimated as the Gini-Simpson index, computed with the R package tcR. Gini indices were compared with Student's t test, and associations with tumor size change were assessed by Pearson correlation. In TCRdb, the immuneACCESS table is reduced to in-frame sequences with V and J assigned. These tables do not hold every clone; where another copy was compared, an unresolved V gene accounts for under half, and the others remain unexplained. V and J calls plus clone size are reproduced from that table; the DNA served to infer D and trimming. The sample table holds roughly 40,000 clones, of which about three quarters were seen once. The top ten clonotypes cover around 4.8% of the sample.

The clonotype originates from a person between 40 and 85 years old with oral cavity squamous cell carcinoma. The chain links TRBV7-8 with TRBJ2-1, and TRBD2 may be the D gene, going by 5 matching bases. Sample: PBMCs, taken after nivolumab (anti-PD-1) treatment. Here is the DNA: TGTGCCAGCAGCTTAGCGCGGGTGATAGGCTTCCACAATGAGCAGTTCTTC. The resulting protein is CASSLARVIGFHNEQFF.